What follows are 20 T cell receptor beta chains derived from one specimen sequenced in a study of blood T cell repertoires in COVID-19. The repertoire was sequenced with immunoSEQ multiplex PCR; TCRdb's copy has only in-frame clones and lacks some. The data hold about 74,000 clones, with around 77% observed a single time. The sequenced sample was peripheral blood. All receptors derive from a man between 65 and 85 years old with active or convalescent COVID-19.

This clone was detected once. The chain combines TRBV2 with TRBJ1-1; D is unclear. The CDR3 has 11 amino acids. V lost 3 bases, J lost 8 bases, and 7 bases lay in between. Germline loops: CDR1 SNHLY, CDR2 FYNNEI. Here the CDR3 DNA reads TGTGCCAGCAGTGAGCCCAGGGAAGCTTTCTTT. Translated, it gives CASSEPREAFF.

The chain joins TRBV28 to TRBJ1-1; TRBD1 agrees at 7 bases. Germline V CDR1 and CDR2: MDHEN, SYDVKM. Trimming cost V 5 bases and J 1 base; bases outside gene matches: 7. The CDR3 has 15 residues. CDR3 sequence reads: CASSPLTGQNTEAFF. CDR3 nucleotide sequence: TGTGCCAGCAGTCCCTTGACAGGGCAGAACACTGAAGCTTTCTTT.

V usage is TRBV19 and J usage is TRBJ2-7, with 8 bases lining up with TRBD1. With 10 bases clipped from V and 4 bases from J, the junction kept 6 bases outside the gene matches. CDR1 and CDR2 (germline): LNHDA, SQIVND (reference sequence). The CDR3 is made up of 12 amino acids. The CDR3, as DNA: TGTGCCACTGGACAGGGAAGATACGAGCAGTACTTC. Protein: CATGQGRYEQYF.

The chain employs TRBV29-1 and TRBJ2-7; 7 bases fit TRBD1. The CDR3 extends over 16 amino acids. Germline V lookup: CDR1 SQVTM, CDR2 ANQGSEA. J was trimmed by 0 bases and V by 0 bases; bases with no gene match: 8. The CDR3: CSVEEGGLSGSYEQYF. In nucleotides, the CDR3 is TGCAGCGTTGAAGAAGGGGGCCTAAGCGGCTCCTACGAGCAGTACTTC.

The genes are TRBV2 and TRBJ2-7; the D is unclear. Trimming cost V 5 bases and J 9 bases, with 11 bases left between them. The CDR3 is made up of 11 amino acids. Germline-derived CDR1 and CDR2 are SNHLY and FYNNEI. The CDR3 is CASSRADPQYF. The CDR3 DNA is TGTGCCAGCAGTCGTGCGGATCCGCAGTACTTC.

The chain combines TRBV28 with TRBJ1-1; no clear D gene. Germline loops: CDR1 MDHEN, CDR2 SYDVKM. The V and J ends lost 4 bases and 11 bases respectively, with 17 bases between them. This CDR3 contains 13 residues. Here the CDR3 reads CASSSPGLVVAFF. The CDR3 DNA sequence: TGTGCCAGCAGTTCTCCGGGTCTCGTAGTGGCTTTCTTT.

The CDR3 spells CASSLASTETQYF. The CDR3 coding sequence is TGTGCCAGCAGCTTGGCTAGCACCGAGACCCAGTACTTC. The chain combines TRBV5-6 with TRBJ2-5; D might be TRBD2 (5 bases). This CDR3 region has 13 residues. V lost 0 bases and J 5 bases, leaving 8 bases between the germline ends. Germline assignment: CDR1 SGHDT and CDR2 YYEEEE.

This rearrangement joins TRBV28 to TRBJ2-3; TRBD2 might be the D (6 bases). The V gene lost 7 bases and the J gene lost 5 bases, with 19 bases spanning the gap. The germline gives CDR1 MDHEN, CDR2 SYDVKM. The CDR3 has 15 amino acids. The CDR3 sequence is CASTDWGDGGDTQYF. CDR3 DNA: TGTGCCAGCACCGATTGGGGGGATGGGGGAGATACGCAGTATTTT.

The V call is TRBV27, the J call TRBJ2-5, with 7 nucleotides matching TRBD2. Germline V gene sequence: CDR1 MNHEY, CDR2 SMNVEV (reference sequence). The CDR3 totals 15 residues. J gave up 5 bases and V 5 bases, and 11 bases lay outside the gene matches. CDR3 loop: CASSPEREGAETQYF. DNA of the CDR3: TGTGCCAGCAGTCCCGAGAGGGAGGGTGCGGAGACCCAGTACTTC.

This clone was seen a handful of times. V usage is TRBV6-6 and J usage is TRBJ1-1; the D is unclear. The CDR3 is 12 residues long. V was clipped by 4 bases and J by 7 bases, with 10 bases between them. Per germline, CDR1 MNHNY and CDR2 SVGAGI (reference sequence). CDR3 amino acids: CASSSREIEAFF. CDR3 in DNA: TGTGCCAGCAGTTCTCGGGAGATTGAAGCTTTCTTT.

This clone was seen a few times. The chain links TRBV5-4 to TRBJ1-2; D not certain. Trimming took 0 bases from V and 1 from J, leaving 10 bases between them. This CDR3 has 15 amino acids. The germline CDR1 and CDR2 sequences are SGHNT and YYREEE (reference sequence). CDR3 amino acids: CASSLDGRNNYGYTF. In nucleotides, the CDR3 is TGTGCCAGCAGCTTGGATGGCAGGAATAACTATGGCTACACCTTC. The whole variable domain, remainder taken from reference TRBV5-4 and TRBJ1-2, is ETGVTQSPTHLIKTRGQQVTLRCSSQSGHNTVSWYQQALGQGPQFIFQYYREEENGRGNFPPRFSGLQFPNYSSELNVNALELDDSALYLCASSLDGRNNYGYTFGSGTRLTVV.

This clone was counted between two and nine times. The chain carries TRBV7-2 and TRBJ2-2; 11 positions agree with TRBD2. Trimming removed 5 bases from V and 3 bases from J; junction bases left unmatched: 2. Germline-derived CDR1 and CDR2 are SGHTA and FQGNSA. The CDR3 runs to 15 residues. The CDR3 loop reads CASSRSGGDTGELFF. The CDR3 DNA reads as TGTGCCAGCAGCCGTAGCGGGGGGGACACCGGGGAGCTGTTTTTT.

This clone was observed a handful of times. The chain recombines TRBV10-3 with TRBJ1-1; D is perhaps TRBD1 (5 bases). The CDR3 runs 13 residues. Per germline, CDR1 ENHRY and CDR2 SYGVKD. Trimming shortened V by 11 bases and J by 0 bases, and 13 bases separated the two germline ends. CDR3 in DNA: TGTGCCGTCGGGGGACTCCTGAACACTGAAGCTTTCTTT. Translation gives CAVGGLLNTEAFF.

This chain uses TRBV5-1 with TRBJ2-5; D is possibly TRBD1 (7 bases). Germline V CDR1 and CDR2: SGHRS, YFSETQ. This CDR3 has 14 amino acids. Trimming cost V 4 bases and J 5 bases, with 15 bases left between them. The CDR3 spells CASSRGGAGETQYF. The CDR3 DNA reads as TGCGCCAGCAGCAGAGGGGGCGCGGGGGAGACCCAGTACTTC.

The chain links TRBV10-2 to TRBJ1-3; the D is unclear. The CDR3 spans 15 residues. V was cut by 0 bases and J by 2 bases, with 8 bases left in between. The germline CDR1 and CDR2 sequences are WSHSY and SAAADI. CDR3: CASSESAAPGNTIYF. The CDR3 bases are TGCGCCAGCAGTGAGTCGGCAGCGCCTGGAAACACCATATATTTT.

This clone has just a few counts. The same CDR3 also results from other DNA sequences found in this sample. J is TRBJ1-6 and V is TRBV5-1, with D maybe TRBD1 (6 bases). Germline CDR1 SGHRS, CDR2 YFSETQ. V was cut by 0 bases and J by 5 bases, with 6 bases left in between. CDR3 length: 14 residues. Written as DNA, the CDR3 is TGCGCCAGCAGCTTGGGACAGGATAATTCACCCCTCCACTTT. It translates to CASSLGQDNSPLHF. The whole variable domain, remainder taken from reference TRBV5-1 and TRBJ1-6, is KAGVTQTPRYLIKTRGQQVTLSCSPISGHRSVSWYQQTPGQGLQFLFEYFSETQRNKGNFPGRFSGRQFSNSRSEMNVSTLELGDSALYLCASSLGQDNSPLHFGNGTRLTVT.

The chain is built from TRBV5-1 and TRBJ2-5, with TRBD2 matching over 7 bases. V lost 5 bases to trimming and J lost 0 bases; unmatched junction nucleotides: 4. Germline loops: CDR1 SGHRS, CDR2 YFSETQ. CDR3 length equals 14 residues. As DNA, the CDR3 is TGCGCCAGCAGTTCGGGGGGATACCAAGAGACCCAGTACTTC. Translated: CASSSGGYQETQYF.

In this sample, this clone turned up many times. This chain joins TRBV4-1 and TRBJ1-2; 7 bases match TRBD1. The CDR3 is 16 amino acids. The V gene end was trimmed by 5 bases and the J gene end by 4 bases; junction bases not matched to a gene: 13. Germline V gene data show CDR1 as MGHRA and CDR2 as YSYEKL. CDR3 sequence (DNA): TGCGCCAGCAGCTCACCGGCAGGGGGGATCTCCTATGGCTACACCTTC. Residues: CASSSPAGGISYGYTF.

This clone was seen more than once but under ten times. The chain combines TRBV24-1 with TRBJ2-2; weak D call: TRBD1 (5 bases). The germline V gene encodes CDR1 KGHDR and CDR2 SFDVKD. V dropped 7 bases and J dropped 2 bases, with 7 bases sitting between them. The CDR3 length is 13 residues. The CDR3 DNA follows: TGTGCCACCAGATGGGGCAACACCGGGGAGCTGTTTTTT. Translating it yields CATRWGNTGELFF.

This clone was observed a single time. The gene calls are TRBV7-9 and TRBJ2-7; 8 bases agree with TRBD1. J was trimmed by 3 bases and V by 5 bases; bases with no gene match: 9. CDR1 is SEHNR and CDR2 is FQNEAQ in the germline V gene (reference sequence). The CDR3 is 15 residues long. The CDR3 loop reads CASSQGAGGIYEQYF. The DNA for the CDR3 is TGTGCCAGCAGCCAGGGGGCAGGGGGTATCTACGAGCAGTACTTC.